A single sample gave rise to the 30 T cell receptor beta chains below, sequenced in a study of cytomegalovirus exposure and HLA in healthy donors. The PCR used 60 Vbeta and 13 Jbeta primers. Method: immunoSEQ multiplex PCR; TCRdb's copy keeps in-frame clones and lacks some. This table holds approximately 120,000 clones, about four fifths found once. Source material: PBMCs. Source of these receptors: a woman under 40 in good health and CMV-seronegative.

The J gene is TRBJ2-5, the V gene TRBV10-1, with D unclear. Trimming left V 8 bases short and J 2 bases short, with 15 bases between. The CDR3 consists of 14 residues. Germline lookup yields CDR1 WNHNN and CDR2 SYGVQD (reference sequence). CDR3 nucleotide sequence: TGCGCCAGCCCTATAGAGCGTCGACAAGAGACCCAGTACTTC. This encodes CASPIERRQETQYF.

About this clone itself: One junction end disagrees with the germline gene, perhaps due to a read error. Here the CDR3 reads CVSSLKLAGVSSYEQYF. CDR3 DNA sequence: TGCGTCAGCAGCTTGAAACTAGCGGGAGTTAGTTCCTACGAGCAGTACTTC. The chain carries TRBV5-1 and TRBJ2-7; TRBD2 matches 11 bases. Germline-derived CDR1 and CDR2 are SGHRS and YFSETQ. The CDR3 loop spans 17 amino acids.

J is TRBJ2-7 and V is TRBV2; 8 nucleotides line up with TRBD2. The V segment lost 6 bases and the J segment 7 bases; nucleotides outside the gene matches: 11. This CDR3 comprises 14 residues. CDR1 and CDR2 from the germline V gene are SNHLY and FYNNEI. CDR3 DNA sequence: TGTGCCAGCAGGAACCTAGCGGGTCGGGGGGAGCAGTACTTC. Translating it yields CASRNLAGRGEQYF.

The genes are TRBV11-2 and TRBJ2-1, with TRBD2 matching over 9 bases. The CDR3 sequence is 16 residues long. Germline V gene lookup returns CDR1 SGHAT and CDR2 FQNNGV. V trimming: 1 base; J trimming: 0 bases; junction bases outside the gene matches: 1. CDR3 sequence reads: CASSLGLAVSYNEQFF. In DNA, the CDR3 is TGTGCCAGCAGCTTAGGACTAGCGGTCTCCTACAATGAGCAGTTCTTC.

V usage is TRBV15 and J usage is TRBJ2-3; D possibly corresponds to TRBD2 (7 bases). CDR3 size: 16 residues. Trimming shortened V by 7 bases and J by 4 bases, and 21 bases separated the two germline ends. Germline CDR1 LNHNV, CDR2 YYDKDF (reference sequence). The CDR3: CATTPKGGFSPDTQYF. DNA of the CDR3: TGTGCCACCACCCCGAAGGGGGGGTTTTCGCCAGATACGCAGTATTTT.

The rearrangement joins TRBV19 to TRBJ2-7; 9 bases are a match to TRBD2. V shed 3 bases and J 6 bases; nucleotides not matched to a gene: 15. Germline loops: CDR1 LNHDA, CDR2 SQIVND (reference sequence). CDR3 length: 17 amino acids. The DNA of the CDR3 is TGTGCCAGTAGTATCTCTTACCCCCCAGCGGGAGGTTCCGAGCAGTACTTC. Amino acid sequence: CASSISYPPAGGSEQYF. The full variable domain, rest sourced from reference TRBV19 and TRBJ2-7, is DGGITQSPKYLFRKEGQNVTLSCEQNLNHDAMYWYRQDPGQGLRLIYYSQIVNDFQKGDIAEGYSVSREKKESFPLTVTSAQKNPTAFYLCASSISYPPAGGSEQYFGPGTRLTVT.

The DNA for the CDR3 is TGTGCCAGCAGCCTTACCGGGCGGGGAACCTACGAGCAGTACTTC. It codes for CASSLTGRGTYEQYF. J is TRBJ2-5 and V is TRBV5-6; D perhaps matches TRBD2 (6 bases). TRBJ2-7 matches the DNA end more closely, so the J call is doubtful. Germline V lookup: CDR1 SGHDT, CDR2 YYEEEE. This CDR3 region has 15 residues.

V is TRBV6-5 and J is TRBJ2-6, with no clear D. Trimming removed 5 bases from V and 1 base from J, with 6 bases in between. Germline V gives CDR1 MNHEY, CDR2 SVGAGI. The CDR3 runs 14 residues. CDR3 protein: CASSPSSGANVLTF. The CDR3 nucleotides are TGTGCCAGCAGTCCTAGTTCTGGGGCCAACGTCCTGACTTTC.

J is TRBJ2-2 and V is TRBV15; the match to TRBD1 covers 10 bases. J lost 7 bases, V lost 0 bases, and 5 bases had no gene match. Germline CDR1 is LNHNV and CDR2 is YYDKDF (reference sequence). The CDR3 consists of 16 residues. The CDR3 bases are TGTGCCACCAGCAGAGACCCCGGGACAGGGGTCGGGGAGCTGTTTTTT. It specifies CATSRDPGTGVGELFF.

The sample holds one count of this clone. An end of the junction does not agree with germline; a read error may underlie this. The chain links TRBV7-7 to TRBJ2-1; D may be TRBD2 (6 bases). Germline CDR1 and CDR2: SSHAT and FNYEAQ (reference sequence). The CDR3 spans 18 residues. The CDR3 is CASSFPAEGGILSNEQFF. The CDR3 nucleotides are TGTGCTAGCAGCTTTCCCGCCGAAGGCGGGATCTTATCCAATGAGCAGTTCTTC.

The chain employs TRBV6-4 and TRBJ2-2; TRBD1 aligns across 7 bases. The ends lost 5 bases at V and 7 bases at J; junction bases unmatched: 4. The CDR3 contains 13 residues. Germline-derived CDR1 and CDR2 are MRHNA and SNTAGT. The CDR3 here is CASSTDRVGELFF. The CDR3 coding sequence is TGTGCCAGCAGTACCGACAGGGTCGGGGAGCTGTTTTTT.

The table lists this clone with a few counts. V is TRBV28 and J is TRBJ1-5; a weak D match, TRBD1 (5 bases). The CDR3 has 14 amino acids. Trimming removed 10 bases from V and 7 bases from J, with 20 bases in between. The germline CDR1 and CDR2 sequences are MDHEN and SYDVKM. The CDR3 nucleotides read TGTGCCAACGCCAGGACCAGGGATTCACAGCCCCAGCATTTT. Translation: CANARTRDSQPQHF. The whole variable domain, filled in from reference TRBV28 and TRBJ1-5, reads DVKVTQSSRYLVKRTGEKVFLECVQDMDHENMFWYRQDPGLGLRLIYFSYDVKMKEKGDIPEGYSVSREKKERFSLILESASTNQTSMYLCANARTRDSQPQHFGDGTRLSIL.

The V and J genes are TRBV19 and TRBJ1-1, with TRBD1 matching over 7 bases. With V trimmed by 7 bases and J by 0 bases, 2 bases remained unmatched. The V gene's germline CDR1 is LNHDA and CDR2 SQIVND (reference sequence). CDR3 length equals 13 residues. The CDR3 DNA reads TGTGCCAGTAACAGGGGTTTGAACACTGAAGCTTTCTTT. It is translated as CASNRGLNTEAFF.

This chain joins TRBV7-9 and TRBJ2-3; the match to TRBD2 covers 9 bases. Germline V gene data show CDR1 as SEHNR and CDR2 as FQNEAQ (reference sequence). V shed 5 bases, J shed 2 bases, and the junction held 11 bases outside the gene matches. The CDR3 has 17 residues. The CDR3 bases are TGTGCCAGCAGCCATCCAACGACTAGCGGCTACACAGATACGCAGTATTTT. Translation gives CASSHPTTSGYTDTQYF.

J is TRBJ2-7 and V is TRBV11-2; TRBD2 agrees at 9 bases. Unmatched junction bases numbered 14, after V lost 5 bases and J lost 9 bases. The CDR3 has 15 amino acids. CDR1 and CDR2 from the germline V gene are SGHAT and FQNNGV. CDR3 region: CASSLGTSLTGGQYF. In nucleotides, the CDR3 is TGTGCCAGCAGCCTCGGGACTAGCCTCACCGGGGGGCAGTACTTC.

In its sample, this clone was seen a few times. The CDR3 protein is CASSTTGNEQFF. The CDR3, as DNA: TGTGCCAGCAGTACGACCGGGAATGAGCAGTTCTTC. V usage is TRBV28 and J usage is TRBJ2-1, with D uncertain. The CDR3 runs 12 residues. Trimming removed 5 bases from V and 7 bases from J, with 9 bases in between. Germline CDR1 and CDR2: MDHEN and SYDVKM.

This clone appeared once. The rearrangement joins TRBV4-1 to TRBJ2-5; TRBD2 matches 8 bases. Germline V lookup: CDR1 MGHRA, CDR2 YSYEKL. The CDR3 totals 17 residues. The V and J ends lost 0 bases and 5 bases, in that order; junction bases with no gene match: 11. CDR3 in amino acids: CASSQDSSAGGWETQYF. CDR3 sequence (DNA): TGCGCCAGCAGCCAAGATAGCTCCGCGGGAGGCTGGGAGACCCAGTACTTC.

The chain joins TRBV6-5 to TRBJ2-1; 7 bases match TRBD2. Germline CDR1 is MNHEY and CDR2 is SVGAGI. This CDR3 spans 14 amino acids. The trim removed 5 bases at V and 5 bases at J, leaving 6 bases unmatched. The CDR3 reads CASSLTSANNEQFF. CDR3 in DNA: TGTGCCAGCAGTCTAACTAGCGCAAACAATGAGCAGTTCTTC.

The chain employs TRBV27 and TRBJ2-7; D is uncertain. V was cut by 5 bases and J by 3 bases, with 26 bases left in between. The CDR3 runs 18 residues. CDR1 is MNHEY and CDR2 is SMNVEV in the germline V gene (reference sequence). CDR3 nucleotide sequence: TGTGCCAGCAGTCCGCGGTCTCTAGTATATGCGTACGGCTACGAGCAGTACTTC. It specifies CASSPRSLVYAYGYEQYF.

The chain uses TRBV6-5 and TRBJ2-2; TRBD2 might be the D (6 bases). Deletions cut 6 bases from V and 1 base from J, with 9 bases between. Germline V gene lookup returns CDR1 MNHEY and CDR2 SVGAGI. The CDR3 has 14 amino acids. This chain's CDR3 is CASRGGGNTGELFF. The CDR3 coding sequence is TGTGCCAGCAGGGGGGGAGGGAACACCGGGGAGCTGTTTTTT.

V usage is TRBV5-4 and J usage is TRBJ1-2; TRBD1 aligns across 10 bases. The CDR3 runs to 16 residues. Germline V gives CDR1 SGHNT, CDR2 YYREEE (reference sequence). Trimming at V came to 0 bases and at J to 6 bases, leaving 8 bases not matched to a gene. The chain's CDR3 is CASSLVGAGTGDGYTF. Written as DNA, the CDR3 is TGTGCCAGCAGCTTGGTCGGCGCGGGGACAGGGGATGGCTACACCTTC.

This clone has just one count. The J gene is TRBJ2-7, the V gene TRBV7-9; 7 bases are a match to TRBD1. V dropped 3 bases and J dropped 5; count of bases not matched to a gene: 4. Germline lookup yields CDR1 SEHNR and CDR2 FQNEAQ (reference sequence). The CDR3 consists of 13 residues. The CDR3: CASSFQGVHEQYF. CDR3 coding DNA: TGTGCCAGCAGCTTTCAGGGGGTCCACGAGCAGTACTTC.

The rearrangement links TRBV10-3 to TRBJ2-7, with 7 bases matching TRBD1. V lost 10 bases to trimming and J lost 3 bases; unmatched junction nucleotides: 3. The CDR3 is 11 amino acids. The germline CDR1 and CDR2 sequences are ENHRY and SYGVKD. The CDR3 is CATRDSYEQYF. In DNA form, the CDR3 reads TGTGCCACTCGGGACAGCTACGAGCAGTACTTC.

A single count supports this clone. The chain carries TRBV29-1 and TRBJ1-6, with 8 bases fitting TRBD1. The germline CDR1 and CDR2 sequences are SQVTM and ANQGSEA. Trimming took 4 bases from V and 7 from J; bases not matched to a gene: 3. This CDR3 is built from 13 residues. Written as DNA, the CDR3 is TGCAGCGTTGGACAGGGGAAGAATTCACCCCTCCACTTT. Amino acids: CSVGQGKNSPLHF.

This rearrangement joins TRBV5-4 to TRBJ2-5, with TRBD1 matching 7 bases. The V gene's germline CDR1 is SGHNT and CDR2 YYREEE (reference sequence). The CDR3 contains 14 residues. V gave up 6 bases and J gave up 2 bases; unmatched junction bases: 7. CDR3 loop: CASTLGQQQETQYF. CDR3 coding DNA: TGTGCCAGCACCCTGGGACAGCAACAAGAGACCCAGTACTTC.

The chain uses TRBV6-5 and TRBJ1-1, with no clear D. CDR3 length: 12 amino acids. Trimming stripped 5 bases from V and 3 bases from J, with 7 bases between. CDR1 is MNHEY and CDR2 is SVGAGI in the germline V gene. In DNA form, the CDR3 reads TGTGCCAGCAGTGAACCGGACACTGAAGCTTTCTTT. Translation gives CASSEPDTEAFF.

The V gene is TRBV7-3, the J gene TRBJ2-2, with D unclear. Trimming shortened V by 4 bases and J by 5 bases, and 8 bases separated the two germline ends. This CDR3 region has 13 residues. The germline V gene has CDR1 SGHTA and CDR2 FQGTGA. The CDR3 sequence: CASSWQDTGELFF. CDR3 DNA sequence: TGTGCCAGCAGCTGGCAGGATACCGGGGAGCTGTTTTTT.

This clone has a single count. In DNA, the CDR3 is TGTGCCAGCAGCTTAGGGGGACTAGCGGGAGCGGCGAGGTCCTACGAGCAGTACTTC. Translated, it gives CASSLGGLAGAARSYEQYF. V is TRBV7-9 and J is TRBJ2-7; 14 bases are shared with TRBD2. CDR1 and CDR2 from the germline V gene are SEHNR and FQNEAQ (reference sequence). The V segment lost 1 base and the J segment 1 base; nucleotides outside the gene matches: 9. CDR3 length: 19 residues.

In its sample, this clone was seen a few times. The V call is TRBV5-5, the J call TRBJ2-7; the D gene is possibly TRBD2 (6 bases). The germline CDR1 and CDR2 sequences are SGHKS and YYEKEE (reference sequence). The V end was cut by 4 bases, the J end by 3 bases, with 11 bases between. The CDR3 sequence is 13 residues long. CDR3 nucleotides: TGTGCCAGCAGCCTCGGGAGTCTCTACGAGCAGTACTTC. Translation: CASSLGSLYEQYF.

This clone was seen only once. V is TRBV19 and J is TRBJ2-3; D gene uncertain. The CDR3 runs 12 residues. The V end lost 7 bases, the J end lost 3 bases, and 8 bases lay between the germline ends. Germline V CDR1 and CDR2: LNHDA, SQIVND (reference sequence). CDR3 nucleotide sequence: TGTGCCAGTACCGATAGTACAGATACGCAGTATTTT. This codes for CASTDSTDTQYF.